A single TCR beta chain is shown here with its context. This CDR3 has 14 residues. J was trimmed by 8 bases and V by 5 bases; bases with no gene match: 5. CDR1 is LNHDA, CDR2 SQIVND, per germline (reference sequence). This sample stems from a study of blood T cell repertoires in COVID-19. Study-wide context: The United States, Italy and Spain were the sources of the acute and convalescent COVID-19 samples. Sources were T cells, B-cell-depleted T cells, or PBMCs; the material itself was cDNA or gDNA.

How the authors handled the data: From reference gene primer amplification, estimates of nucleated cell counts were derived. Assay used: immunoSEQ multiplex PCR; TCRdb lists only in-frame clones, some missing. D and trimming come from the DNA, and the V and J calls and clone size come from that table. Of approximately 45,000 clones detected, around 88% appear once; the ten largest clones hold 6% to 6.5%. The chain has TRBV19 and TRBJ1-4, with TRBD1 matching 10 bases. Sequenced material: peripheral blood. The clonotype comes from a woman older than 75 with acute or convalescent COVID-19. The CDR3 loop reads CASSPGTGVEKLFF. CDR3 bases: TGTGCCAGTAGTCCTGGGACAGGGGTGGAAAAACTGTTTTTT. The full variable domain, in which reference TRBV19 and TRBJ1-4 provide the parts outside the CDR3, is DGGITQSPKYLFRKEGQNVTLSCEQNLNHDAMYWYRQDPGQGLRLIYYSQIVNDFQKGDIAEGYSVSREKKESFPLTVTSAQKNPTAFYLCASSPGTGVEKLFFGSGTQLSVL.